The rows below give T cell receptor beta chains drawn from one sample of a study of cytotoxic CD8 clonotypes in ibrutinib-treated CLL. Sequencing used immunoSEQ multiplex PCR; TCRdb keeps in-frame clones, though not all of them. In the table there are more than 140,000 clones, 60% to 80% of which are singletons. The input for sequencing was PBMCs, taken after 12 months of ibrutinib treatment. These receptors came from a human donor with chronic lymphocytic leukemia. Both conserved end residues are part of each CDR3. Each record gives: J gene, V gene, clone size, D gene, CDR3 protein, CDR3 DNA. A D gene is named only where the DNA matches it firmly. Clone size is shown for a subset of rows, as once, few, many or a class of expanded clone.

TRBJ2-2,TRBV18,once,.,CASSPRDSSTGELFF,TGTGCCAGCTCACCACGGGACTCCTCCACCGGGGAGCTGTTTTTT
TRBJ1-2,TRBV27,.,.,CASNKTPDSIYGYTF,TGTGCCAGCAATAAAACCCCTGACAGTATCTATGGCTACACCTTC
TRBJ2-7,TRBV7-9,.,TRBD1,CASSPRGPYEQYF,TGTGCCAGCAGCCCCAGGGGGCCCTACGAGCAGTACTTC
TRBJ2-4,TRBV21-1,many,.,CASSRRQGCGIQYF,TGTGCCAGCAGCAGACGACAGGGATGCGGCATTCAGTACTTC
TRBJ2-3,TRBV4-1,.,.,CASSHPPTDTQYF,TGCGCCAGCAGCCACCCACCCACAGATACGCAGTATTTT
TRBJ1-1,TRBV15,.,.,CATSSAQGYTEAFF,TGTGCCACCAGCAGCGCTCAGGGTTACACTGAAGCTTTCTTT
TRBJ1-1,TRBV6-1,.,TRBD1,CASSEVRGKAEAFF,TGTGCCAGCAGTGAGGTCAGGGGGAAGGCTGAAGCTTTCTTT
TRBJ1-3,TRBV28,few,.,CASSFPPRQFSGNTIYF,TGTGCCAGCAGTTTTCCCCCCCGACAGTTCTCTGGAAACACCATATATTTT
TRBJ1-3,TRBV18,.,TRBD1,CASSPFGQGPGNTIYF,TGTGCCAGCTCACCATTCGGACAGGGCCCTGGAAACACCATATATTTT
TRBJ2-7,TRBV5-8,.,.,CASSFGGLGEQYF,TGTGCCAGCAGCTTCGGAGGGCTGGGGGAGCAGTACTTC
TRBJ2-7,TRBV18,.,.,CASSPVGYEQYF,TGTGCCAGCTCACCCGTAGGCTACGAGCAGTACTTC
TRBJ1-1,TRBV18,.,.,CASSGGTNTEAFF,TGTGCCAGCTCAGGGGGGACGAACACTGAAGCTTTCTTT
TRBJ2-5,TRBV2,once,.,CASSDDRQETQYF,TGTGCCAGCAGCGATGATAGACAAGAGACCCAGTACTTC
TRBJ1-2,TRBV28,.,.,CASSWGDWNYGYTF,TGTGCCAGCAGTTGGGGGGACTGGAACTATGGCTACACCTTC
TRBJ1-2,TRBV5-3,.,.,CARSLGYGYTF,TGTGCCAGAAGCTTGGGCTATGGCTACACCTTC
TRBJ2-7,TRBV10-3,few,.,CAISPGTGSYEQYF,TGTGCCATCAGCCCCGGGACGGGATCCTACGAGCAGTACTTC
TRBJ2-7,TRBV28,few,.,CASSLFKRYEQYF,TGTGCCAGCAGTTTATTTAAGCGGTACGAGCAGTACTTC
TRBJ2-7,TRBV6-6,.,.,CASSSFYEQYF,TGTGCCAGCAGCTCCTTCTACGAGCAGTACTTC
TRBJ2-7,TRBV28,.,.,CASSRQGKYEQYF,TGTGCCAGCAGTCGGCAGGGGAAGTACGAGCAGTACTTC
TRBJ2-7,TRBV29-1,.,TRBD1,CSVVQGALGEQYF,TGCAGCGTCGTACAGGGGGCGCTTGGCGAGCAGTACTTC
TRBJ2-7,TRBV6-5,.,.,CASSYWGAYEQYF,TGTGCCAGCAGTTACTGGGGGGCCTACGAGCAGTACTTC
TRBJ1-2,TRBV30,.,.,CAGDMNGYGYTF,TGTGCCGGCGATATGAATGGCTATGGCTACACCTTC
TRBJ2-7,TRBV7-4,.,.,CASSIIPPEQYF,TGTGCCAGCAGCATAATCCCCCCCGAGCAGTACTTC
TRBJ1-2,TRBV19,once,.,CATRGANEANYGYTF,TGTGCCACCCGGGGGGCGAACGAAGCTAACTATGGCTACACCTTC
TRBJ1-1,TRBV19,.,.,CASRNKGATEAFF,TGTGCCAGTAGAAACAAGGGAGCCACTGAAGCTTTCTTT
TRBJ1-2,TRBV7-9,.,TRBD1,CASSTFDRVRNGYTF,TGTGCCAGCAGCACCTTCGACAGGGTCCGTAATGGCTACACCTTC
TRBJ1-6,TRBV27,.,.,CASSPPRSSYNSPLHF,TGTGCCAGCAGTCCCCCCAGGAGCTCCTATAATTCACCCCTCCACTTT
TRBJ2-7,TRBV5-5,.,TRBD1,CASSLDRGGDEQYF,TGTGCCAGCAGCCTCGACAGGGGCGGCGACGAGCAGTACTTC
TRBJ1-2,TRBV10-3,many,.,CAISETDNYGYTF,TGTGCCATCAGTGAGACTGATAACTATGGCTACACCTTC
TRBJ1-6,TRBV7-7,many,.,CASIVGSPLHF,TGTGCCAGCATTGTTGGATCACCCCTCCACTTT
TRBJ2-5,TRBV7-7,.,TRBD1,CASSSQGAETQYF,TGTGCCAGCAGCTCACAGGGGGCAGAGACCCAGTACTTC
TRBJ1-2,TRBV6-5,.,TRBD1,CASSYLAGGRYGYTF,TGTGCCAGCAGTTACTTGGCAGGGGGCCGGTATGGCTACACCTTC
TRBJ1-2,TRBV27,once,.,CASSLLGYGRGGFNYGYTF,TGTGCCAGCAGTTTATTGGGGTACGGTCGGGGTGGATTTAACTATGGCTACACCTTC
TRBJ1-5,TRBV27,.,TRBD1,CASSWGQGNQPQHF,TGTGCCAGCAGTTGGGGACAGGGAAATCAGCCCCAGCATTTT
TRBJ2-7,TRBV28,.,TRBD1,CASRRTGEHEQYF,TGTGCCAGCAGGCGGACAGGGGAACACGAGCAGTACTTC
TRBJ2-2,TRBV7-9,.,.,CASSTQTVLTGELFF,TGTGCCAGCAGCACCCAGACAGTATTAACCGGGGAGCTGTTTTTT
TRBJ2-3,TRBV6-5,.,.,CASTNGWADTQYF,TGTGCCAGCACTAACGGGTGGGCAGATACGCAGTATTTT
TRBJ2-7,TRBV28,few,TRBD1,CASSWTQGALNHEQYF,TGTGCCAGCAGTTGGACACAGGGGGCATTGAATCACGAGCAGTACTTC
TRBJ2-1,TRBV5-1,few,TRBD2,CASRTSGGPNNEQFF,TGCGCCAGCCGGACTAGCGGGGGGCCTAACAATGAGCAGTTCTTC
TRBJ1-6,TRBV20-1,few,TRBD1,CSGGQASPLHF,TGCAGCGGGGGACAGGCTTCACCCCTCCACTTT